This TCR beta chain was profiled in a study of T-cell reconstitution after alpha-beta-depleted transplantation in children. The library targeted TCRbeta and was prepared with unique molecular identifiers. TCRdb recomputed calls from the PCR reads with MiXCR, one row per CDR3 protein. This sample has about 420,000 distinct CDR3 sequences, with 11% found just once. Germline V gene data show CDR1 as SGDLS and CDR2 as YYNGEE. CDR3 length: 15 residues. V shed 0 bases and J 7 bases; nucleotides not matched to a gene: 3. The chain recombines TRBV9 with TRBJ2-1; 11 bases are shared with TRBD2. This sequence originates from a human donor who donated a stem cell graft to a child with acute myeloid leukemia. The sample in question was PBMCs from the stem cell graft donor, obtained from the stem cell graft. The CDR3 DNA reads as TGTGCCAGCAGCGTAGACACTAGCGGGGGAAATGAGCAGTTCTTC. As protein: CASSVDTSGGNEQFF.